Only a few counts were recorded for the clone carrying this TCR beta chain. Its antigen is undetermined. Template switching added a universal primer binding site, and final cDNA carried unique molecular identifiers. TCRdb re-called the 5' RACE reads with MiXCR, one entry per CDR3 protein. The sample records 270,000 or so distinct CDR3 sequences, around 8% being singletons. This sample stems from a study of identical twins. Study-wide results and limits: A lower insertion count was a feature of abundant cord blood beta clonotypes, with no such feature in memory repertoires.

Separately, the same data were catalogued under a study of yellow fever vaccine responses in identical twins.

The clonotype originates from a woman aged 18-29 years in good health. Sequenced: CD8+ T cells sorted from blood.

The CDR3 DNA reads TGTGCCAGCAGTCCTCTTAGCGGGAGTCTCTACAATGAGCAGTTCTTC. As protein: CASSPLSGSLYNEQFF. The J gene is TRBJ2-1, the V gene TRBV27, with TRBD2 matching 9 bases. Germline values: CDR1 MNHEY, CDR2 SMNVEV (reference sequence). The CDR3 covers 16 residues. The trim removed 5 bases at V and 3 bases at J, leaving 8 bases unmatched.